This T cell receptor beta chain derives from a study of PD-L1 blockade in urothelial cancer. About the research overall: About 85% of the roughly 29 patients were men whose urothelial cancer was bladder-origin. Blood samples had a median of 141,255 T cells. Study-level points and caveats: Where pretreatment blood TCR clonality fell below the median, better survival was predicted.

The CDR3 covers 13 residues. V lost 5 bases to trimming and J lost 3 bases, with 10 bases between them. Germline V gene data show CDR1 as SGHTA and CDR2 as FQGNSA. Sequencing used immunoSEQ multiplex PCR; TCRdb keeps in-frame clones, though not all of them. This table has around 40,000 clones, approximately 85% appearing once. Notes on this clone: Its cognate antigen is unknown.

Stated time point: peripheral blood 6 weeks after treatment start. Patient sample counts ranged from 1 to 8, pretreatment and on-treatment. The sample in question was PBMCs, obtained around atezolizumab (anti-PD-L1) treatment. This TCR derives from a man between 65 and 85 years old with urothelial cancer. The chain employs TRBV7-2 and TRBJ1-1; D is unclear. CDR3 in amino acids: CASSPGRDTEAFF. As DNA, the CDR3 is TGTGCCAGCAGCCCGGGAAGGGACACTGAAGCTTTCTTT.